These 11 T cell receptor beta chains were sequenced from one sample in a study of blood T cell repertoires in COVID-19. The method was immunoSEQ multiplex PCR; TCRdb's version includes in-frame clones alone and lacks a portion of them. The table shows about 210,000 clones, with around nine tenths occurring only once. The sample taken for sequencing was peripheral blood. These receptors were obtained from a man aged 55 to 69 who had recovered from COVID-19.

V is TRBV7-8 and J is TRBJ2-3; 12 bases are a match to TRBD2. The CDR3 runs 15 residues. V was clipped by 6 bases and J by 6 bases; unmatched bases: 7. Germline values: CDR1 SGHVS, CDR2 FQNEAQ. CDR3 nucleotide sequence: TGTGCCAGCAGTCCGCTAGCGGGAGGGGGGGATACGCAGTATTTT. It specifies CASSPLAGGGDTQYF. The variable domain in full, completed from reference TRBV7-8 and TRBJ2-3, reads GAGVSQSPRYKVAKRGQDVALRCDPISGHVSLFWYQQALGQGPEFLTYFQNEAQLDKSGLPSDRFFAERPEGSVSTLKIQRTQQEDSAVYLCASSPLAGGGDTQYFGPGTRLTVL.

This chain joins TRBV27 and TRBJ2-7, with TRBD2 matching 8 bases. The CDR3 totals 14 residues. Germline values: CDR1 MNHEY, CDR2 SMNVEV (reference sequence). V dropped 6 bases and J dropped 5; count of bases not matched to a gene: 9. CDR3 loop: CASSLGTRIDEQYF. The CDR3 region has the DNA TGTGCCAGCAGCCTAGGGACTAGGATTGACGAGCAGTACTTC.

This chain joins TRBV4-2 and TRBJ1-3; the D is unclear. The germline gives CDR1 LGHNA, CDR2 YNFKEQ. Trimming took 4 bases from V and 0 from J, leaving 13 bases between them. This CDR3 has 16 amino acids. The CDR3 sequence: CASSPSSRNSGNTIYF. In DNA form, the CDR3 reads TGTGCCAGCAGCCCCTCAAGCAGGAACTCTGGAAACACCATATATTTT.

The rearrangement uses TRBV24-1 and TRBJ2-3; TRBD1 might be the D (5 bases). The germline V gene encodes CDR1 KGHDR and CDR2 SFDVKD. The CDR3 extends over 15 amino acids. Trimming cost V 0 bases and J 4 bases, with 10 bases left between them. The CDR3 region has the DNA TGTGCCACCAGTGATTTGGCCCAGGGCCCAGATACGCAGTATTTT. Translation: CATSDLAQGPDTQYF.

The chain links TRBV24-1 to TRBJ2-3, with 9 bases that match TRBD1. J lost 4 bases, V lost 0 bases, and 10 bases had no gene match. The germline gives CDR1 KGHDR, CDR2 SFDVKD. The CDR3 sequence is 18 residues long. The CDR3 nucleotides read TGTGCCACCAGTGATTTGTTGAGGAGGACAGGGGCCGCAGATACGCAGTATTTT. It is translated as CATSDLLRRTGAADTQYF.

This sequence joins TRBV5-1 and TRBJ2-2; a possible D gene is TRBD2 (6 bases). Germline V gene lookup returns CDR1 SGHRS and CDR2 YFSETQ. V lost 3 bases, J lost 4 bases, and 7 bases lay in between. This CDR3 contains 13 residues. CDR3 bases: TGCGCCAGCAGCTGGGGACTCACCGGGGAGCTGTTTTTT. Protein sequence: CASSWGLTGELFF.

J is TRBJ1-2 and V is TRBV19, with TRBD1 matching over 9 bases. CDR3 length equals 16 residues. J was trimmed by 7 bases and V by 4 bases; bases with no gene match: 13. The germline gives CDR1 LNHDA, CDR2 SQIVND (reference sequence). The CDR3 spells CASSNGGQGSGSGYTF. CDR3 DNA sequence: TGTGCCAGTAGTAATGGAGGACAGGGGAGCGGCAGTGGCTACACCTTC. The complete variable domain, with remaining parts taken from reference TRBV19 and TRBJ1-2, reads DGGITQSPKYLFRKEGQNVTLSCEQNLNHDAMYWYRQDPGQGLRLIYYSQIVNDFQKGDIAEGYSVSREKKESFPLTVTSAQKNPTAFYLCASSNGGQGSGSGYTFGSGTRLTVV.

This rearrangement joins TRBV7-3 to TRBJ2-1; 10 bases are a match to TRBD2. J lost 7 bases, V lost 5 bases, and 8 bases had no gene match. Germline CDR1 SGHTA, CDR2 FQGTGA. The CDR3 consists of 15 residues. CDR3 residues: CASSLAGAVKNEQFF. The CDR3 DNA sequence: TGTGCCAGCAGCCTAGCGGGAGCTGTTAAGAATGAGCAGTTCTTC.

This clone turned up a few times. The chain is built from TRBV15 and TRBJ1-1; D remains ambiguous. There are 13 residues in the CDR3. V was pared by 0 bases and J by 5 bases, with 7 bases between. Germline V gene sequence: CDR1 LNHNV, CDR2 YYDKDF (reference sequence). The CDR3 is CATSRDRFTEAFF. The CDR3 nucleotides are TGTGCCACCAGCAGAGACAGATTTACTGAAGCTTTCTTT.

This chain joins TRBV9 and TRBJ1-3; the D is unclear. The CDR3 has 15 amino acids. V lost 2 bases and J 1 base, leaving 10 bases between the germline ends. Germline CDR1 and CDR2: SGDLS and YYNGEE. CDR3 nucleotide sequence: TGTGCCAGCAGCGTTAGCGGGGTGTCTGGAAACACCATATATTTT. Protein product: CASSVSGVSGNTIYF.

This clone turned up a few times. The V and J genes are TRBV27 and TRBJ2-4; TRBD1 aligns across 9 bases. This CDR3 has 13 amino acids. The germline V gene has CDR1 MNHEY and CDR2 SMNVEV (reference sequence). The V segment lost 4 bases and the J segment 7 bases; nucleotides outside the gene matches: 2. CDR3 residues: CASSWGQGNIQYF. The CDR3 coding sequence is TGTGCCAGCAGTTGGGGACAGGGCAACATTCAGTACTTC.